This T cell receptor (beta chain) is drawn from a study of blood T cell repertoires in COVID-19. On the study more broadly: The United States, Italy and Spain provided the acute and convalescent COVID-19 samples.

How the authors handled the data: Reference gene primers were amplified, and this amplification served to estimate nucleated cell counts. TCRdb's copy holds only in-frame clones and misses some; the assay was immunoSEQ multiplex PCR. That table gives V, J and clone size, and the DNA gave D and trimming. The repertoire holds about 150,000 clones, 80% seen once, with 4.5% to 6% in the top ten. Germline V gene sequence: CDR1 MNHEY, CDR2 SVGEGT. Trimming removed 5 bases at V and 1 base at J, with 9 bases between. The CDR3 contains 14 residues. Sequenced sample: peripheral blood. V usage is TRBV6-2 or TRBV6-3 and J usage is TRBJ1-5; the D gene is possibly TRBD1 (5 bases). This receptor was taken from a woman in her forties or fifties with acute or convalescent COVID-19. The CDR3 spells CASSLRQSNQPQHF. As DNA, the CDR3 is TGTGCCAGCAGTCTCCGACAGAGCAATCAGCCCCAGCATTTT.